These 32 T cell receptor beta chains share one sample of origin, sequenced in a study of beta chain features in type 1 diabetes. Expressed TCRB transcripts were sequenced because the entire RNA isolate underwent reverse transcription. The table came from immunoSEQ multiplex PCR; TCRdb's copy has only in-frame clones and leaves some out. The data contain a few hundred thousand clones, roughly 15% of them singletons. Sequenced sample: naive CD4+ T cells from blood. Every receptor here comes from a woman aged 18-30 years in good health.

The chain has TRBV4-3 and TRBJ2-6; D may be TRBD1 (6 bases). This CDR3 comprises 17 residues. The ends were cut back, 4 bases at V and 0 bases at J, with 13 bases in the middle. The V gene's germline CDR1 is LGHNA and CDR2 YSLEER. The chain's CDR3 is CASSRQQGSSGANVLTF. The CDR3 DNA follows: TGCGCCAGCAGCCGACAACAGGGAAGCTCTGGGGCCAACGTCCTGACTTTC.

This clone appeared a few times. The genes are TRBV5-6 and TRBJ2-5; TRBD2 matches at 9 bases. V lost 0 bases, J lost 0 bases, and 12 bases stayed unmatched. The CDR3 is 19 residues long. In germline, CDR1 is SGHDT, CDR2 YYEEEE. As DNA, the CDR3 is TGTGCCAGCAGCTTGGGTTTCGGCGGGAGGGCCGGGTACCAAGAGACCCAGTACTTC. Translation: CASSLGFGGRAGYQETQYF.

This clone was recorded a few times. This chain joins TRBV2 and TRBJ2-6; 8 bases are a match to TRBD1. J lost 2 bases, V lost 11 bases, and 2 bases had no gene match. CDR3 length: 13 residues. Germline CDR1 is SNHLY and CDR2 is FYNNEI. The CDR3, as DNA: TGTGCCGGACAGGGCCCTGGGGCCAACGTCCTGACTTTC. The encoded protein is CAGQGPGANVLTF.

The sample holds a few counts of this clone. J is TRBJ1-4 and V is TRBV29-1; 7 bases line up with TRBD1. Germline lookup yields CDR1 SQVTM and CDR2 ANQGSEA. V trimming: 5 bases; J trimming: 5 bases; junction bases outside the gene matches: 2. The CDR3 sequence is 12 residues long. CDR3 DNA: TGCAGCGTTCTGGACAGGAATGAAAAACTGTTTTTT. The encoded protein is CSVLDRNEKLFF.

This clone was picked up a small number of times. The rearrangement uses TRBV30 and TRBJ2-2; D not certain. CDR3 length: 13 amino acids. Germline V lookup: CDR1 GTSNPN, CDR2 SVGIG (reference sequence). The V end lost 0 bases, the J end lost 6 bases, and 8 bases lay between the germline ends. The CDR3 region is CAWSVRVSGELFF. In nucleotides, the CDR3 is TGTGCCTGGAGTGTACGAGTATCCGGGGAGCTGTTTTTT.

This clone showed up just a few times. The gene calls are TRBV6-5 and TRBJ1-1, with no clear D. This CDR3 is built from 14 residues. From germline, CDR1 is MNHEY and CDR2 SVGAGI. The V and J ends lost 3 bases and 5 bases respectively, with 13 bases between them. CDR3 protein: CASSYLGGRTEAFF. The DNA of the CDR3 is TGTGCCAGCAGTTATTTGGGAGGTCGGACTGAAGCTTTCTTT.

The chain is built from TRBV29-1 and TRBJ1-1; D perhaps matches TRBD1 (6 bases). The CDR3 runs 14 residues. The V end lost 3 bases, the J end lost 6 bases, and 17 bases lay between the germline ends. Germline V gives CDR1 SQVTM, CDR2 ANQGSEA. CDR3 nucleotide sequence: TGCAGCGTTGACTCCGGCAGGGGAGTCGCTGAAGCTTTCTTT. As protein: CSVDSGRGVAEAFF.

This chain uses TRBV9 with TRBJ2-1; 13 bases match TRBD2. Germline values: CDR1 SGDLS, CDR2 YYNGEE. Trimming removed 3 bases from V and 6 bases from J; junction bases left unmatched: 15. The CDR3 spans 19 residues. For the CDR3, the DNA is TGTGCCAGCAGCGCGACAACCGGGACTAGCGGGAACTATCTCAATGAGCAGTTCTTC. As protein: CASSATTGTSGNYLNEQFF.

This clone was seen a few times. The CDR3: CAWGGNYNEQFF. As DNA, the CDR3 is TGTGCCTGGGGGGGCAACTACAATGAGCAGTTCTTC. The chain combines TRBV30 with TRBJ2-1, with a possible D match to TRBD1 (6 bases). V was clipped by 5 bases and J by 3 bases, with 8 bases between them. The germline V gene has CDR1 GTSNPN and CDR2 SVGIG (reference sequence). CDR3 length: 12 residues.

The V gene is TRBV7-8, the J gene TRBJ2-4, with D possibly TRBD2 on 5 matching bases. The germline V gene encodes CDR1 SGHVS and CDR2 FQNEAQ. V was shortened by 8 bases and J by 2 bases, with 22 bases between the two germline ends. The CDR3 consists of 17 residues. The CDR3: CASSVLLGSGSKNIQYF. As DNA, the CDR3 is TGTGCCAGCTCCGTCCTTTTAGGGAGCGGATCCAAAAACATTCAGTACTTC.

The chain couples TRBV15 to TRBJ2-1; the match to TRBD2 covers 11 bases. CDR3 length: 16 amino acids. Germline loops: CDR1 LNHNV, CDR2 YYDKDF (reference sequence). Trimming removed 3 bases from V and 4 bases from J; junction bases left unmatched: 5. For the CDR3, the DNA is TGTGCCACCAGCAGGTCGACTAGCGGGGCGTACAATGAGCAGTTCTTC. Protein sequence: CATSRSTSGAYNEQFF.

V usage is TRBV7-3 and J usage is TRBJ2-3, with D maybe TRBD2 (5 bases). Germline V gives CDR1 SGHTA, CDR2 FQGTGA. V was shortened by 7 bases and J by 2 bases, with 13 bases between the two germline ends. This CDR3 has 14 amino acids. CDR3 in DNA: TGTGCCAGCACCGCGGGCCTATACACAGATACGCAGTATTTT. Translating it yields CASTAGLYTDTQYF.

In this sample, this clone turned up a few times. The chain is built from TRBV29-1 and TRBJ2-7; 10 bases match TRBD1. The germline gives CDR1 SQVTM, CDR2 ANQGSEA. Trimming took 7 bases from V and 3 from J; bases not matched to a gene: 9. CDR3 length: 14 amino acids. CDR3 sequence: CSALPGTGDYEQYF. In nucleotides, the CDR3 is TGCAGCGCCCTACCCGGGACAGGGGACTACGAGCAGTACTTC.

This clone has a handful of counts. The chain uses TRBV5-1 and TRBJ2-1; D call uncertain. The CDR3 covers 12 residues. V lost 6 bases to trimming and J lost 4 bases, with 8 bases between them. Germline loops: CDR1 SGHRS, CDR2 YFSETQ. The CDR3 DNA follows: TGCGCCAGCAAGACTGAGTACAATGAGCAGTTCTTC. Translating it yields CASKTEYNEQFF. The whole variable domain, remainder taken from reference TRBV5-1 and TRBJ2-1, is KAGVTQTPRYLIKTRGQQVTLSCSPISGHRSVSWYQQTPGQGLQFLFEYFSETQRNKGNFPGRFSGRQFSNSRSEMNVSTLELGDSALYLCASKTEYNEQFFGPGTRLTVL.

This clone was seen a few times. The J gene is TRBJ2-1, the V gene TRBV7-3; D is possibly TRBD1 (6 bases). Germline CDR1 and CDR2: SGHTA and FQGTGA. This CDR3 is built from 12 residues. Trimming shortened V by 5 bases and J by 8 bases, and 10 bases separated the two germline ends. CDR3 in amino acids: CASSETGHEQFF. CDR3 nucleotides: TGTGCCAGCAGCGAAACAGGGCATGAGCAGTTCTTC.

The table lists this clone with a few counts. The J gene is TRBJ2-1, the V gene TRBV2; TRBD2 matches at 9 bases. CDR1 is SNHLY, CDR2 FYNNEI, per germline. The ends lost 6 bases at V and 0 bases at J; junction bases unmatched: 3. This CDR3 is built from 15 residues. CDR3: CASSFSGSSYNEQFF. In DNA, the CDR3 is TGTGCCAGCAGCTTTAGCGGGAGCTCCTACAATGAGCAGTTCTTC.

This clone was counted between two and nine times. This chain joins TRBV5-1 and TRBJ2-1; D ambiguous. V lost 0 bases and J 6 bases, leaving 7 bases between the germline ends. CDR1 and CDR2 from the germline V gene are SGHRS and YFSETQ. The CDR3 has 13 amino acids. In DNA form, the CDR3 reads TGCGCCAGCAGCTTGGCGTCGAGCAATGAGCAGTTCTTC. Its protein product is CASSLASSNEQFF.

The chain uses TRBV5-1 and TRBJ1-2; no reliable D call. Germline loops: CDR1 SGHRS, CDR2 YFSETQ. The CDR3 covers 13 residues. V lost 6 bases, J lost 2 bases, and 11 bases lay in between. Written as DNA, the CDR3 is TGCGCCAGCACTCTAGAAGCGAACTATGGCTACACCTTC. Translating it yields CASTLEANYGYTF. Looking up the rest from reference TRBV5-1 and TRBJ1-2 gives the full variable domain: KAGVTQTPRYLIKTRGQQVTLSCSPISGHRSVSWYQQTPGQGLQFLFEYFSETQRNKGNFPGRFSGRQFSNSRSEMNVSTLELGDSALYLCASTLEANYGYTFGSGTRLTVV.

For this clone: One junction end does not reproduce the germline sequence, and a read error may be involved. In nucleotides, the CDR3 is TGTGCCAGCAGCCTAGCCGACAGTGCGACCCAGTACTTC. This gives the protein CASSLADSATQYF. This chain connects TRBV7-9 to TRBJ2-5, with D perhaps matching TRBD1 or TRBD2 (5 bases each). The CDR3 is 13 amino acids. Germline CDR1 and CDR2: SEHNR and FQNEAQ (reference sequence). The variable domain in full, with the rest retrieved from reference TRBV7-9 and TRBJ2-5, is DTGVSQNPRHKITKRGQNVTFRCDPISEHNRLYWYRQTLGQGPEFLTYFQNEAQLEKSRLLSDRFSAERPKGSFSTLEIQRTEQGDSAMYLCASSLADSATQYFGPGTRLLVL.

This clone has only a few counts. This chain joins TRBV27 and TRBJ2-7; D not resolved. From germline, CDR1 is MNHEY and CDR2 SMNVEV (reference sequence). With 3 bases removed from V and 0 bases from J, the gap between germline ends came to 9 bases. This CDR3 is 14 amino acids long. CDR3 in DNA: TGTGCCAGCAGTTTGTGGCAGGCCTCCTACGAGCAGTACTTC. As protein: CASSLWQASYEQYF.

This clone appeared a few times. This chain links TRBV7-9 with TRBJ2-7, with D perhaps matching TRBD2 (6 bases). CDR3 length: 14 amino acids. The V gene lost 5 bases and the J gene lost 4 bases, with 15 bases spanning the gap. Germline lookup yields CDR1 SEHNR and CDR2 FQNEAQ (reference sequence). CDR3 DNA sequence: TGTGCCAGCAGCCCTTTTGTAGCGGATTACGAGCAGTACTTC. As protein: CASSPFVADYEQYF.

This clone was recorded a few times. The chain uses TRBV21-1 and TRBJ1-2; the table's D gene call, TRBD1, was not cross checked with the DNA. TRBV21-1 counts as a pseudogene. The CDR3 runs to 15 residues. As DNA, the CDR3 is TGTGCCGCGCGGGGACAGTCTCGTTCTAACTATGGCTACACCTTC. This codes for CAARGQSRSNYGYTF.

A few counts support this clone. The rearrangement links TRBV28 to TRBJ1-1; 8 bases are shared with TRBD1. J was trimmed by 4 bases and V by 4 bases; bases with no gene match: 11. Germline loops: CDR1 MDHEN, CDR2 SYDVKM. The CDR3 length is 16 residues. The CDR3 bases are TGTGCCAGCAGTTCGTGGGCGACAGGGGCTGGCACTGAAGCTTTCTTT. It is translated as CASSSWATGAGTEAFF.

The rearrangement uses TRBV19 and TRBJ2-7; the D is unclear. Germline CDR1 reads LNHDA; CDR2 reads SQIVND (reference sequence). This CDR3 has 14 amino acids. With 6 bases removed from V and 0 bases from J, the gap between germline ends came to 12 bases. The CDR3 spells CASRTSPGSYEQYF. CDR3 DNA: TGTGCCAGTAGGACTTCACCCGGCTCCTACGAGCAGTACTTC.

This clone showed up just a few times. This chain joins TRBV29-1 and TRBJ1-1; TRBD1 might be the D (6 bases). The germline CDR1 and CDR2 sequences are SQVTM and ANQGSEA. Trimming cost V 7 bases and J 3 bases, with 18 bases left between them. This CDR3 spans 14 amino acids. CDR3 amino acids: CSAEPGGRYTEAFF. The DNA of the CDR3 is TGCAGCGCCGAACCGGGGGGGCGATACACTGAAGCTTTCTTT. The full variable domain, its missing parts supplied by reference TRBV29-1 and TRBJ1-1, is SAVISQKPSRDICQRGTSLTIQCQVDSQVTMMFWYRQQPGQSLTLIATANQGSEATYESGFVIDKFPISRPNLTFSTLTVSNMSPEDSSIYLCSAEPGGRYTEAFFGQGTRLTVV.

This clone has more than one count but fewer than ten. This chain links TRBV7-3 with TRBJ2-3; the match to TRBD1 covers 11 bases. Germline loops: CDR1 SGHTA, CDR2 FQGTGA. CDR3 length: 16 residues. The junction had 12 bases not matched to a gene; V was cut back by 5 bases and J by 8 bases. Written as DNA, the CDR3 is TGTGCCAGCAGCCTTGGACAGGGGGCAACCTTGGGTACGCAGTATTTT. Protein sequence: CASSLGQGATLGTQYF.

This chain uses TRBV6-6 with TRBJ2-2; D unresolved. This CDR3 region has 13 residues. Germline V gene data show CDR1 as MNHNY and CDR2 as SVGAGI (reference sequence). Trimming removed 4 bases from V and 4 bases from J, with 7 bases in between. The CDR3 DNA reads as TGTGCCAGCAGTTCGACGGGCACCGGGGAGCTGTTTTTT. Residues: CASSSTGTGELFF.

Only a few counts were recorded for this clone. The chain links TRBV19 to TRBJ1-2; TRBD1 agrees at 7 bases. The V and J ends lost 6 bases and 5 bases, in that order; junction bases with no gene match: 6. Germline CDR1 reads LNHDA; CDR2 reads SQIVND (reference sequence). The CDR3 is 13 amino acids. CDR3 sequence reads: CASSRGQVYGYTF. CDR3 sequence (DNA): TGTGCCAGTAGCCGAGGACAGGTTTATGGCTACACCTTC.

This clone was seen only a few times. The V call is TRBV27, the J call TRBJ2-6, with D tentatively TRBD1 (6 bases). Trimming stripped 5 bases from V and 2 bases from J, with 7 bases between. Germline V CDR1 and CDR2: MNHEY, SMNVEV (reference sequence). The CDR3 has 14 residues. The CDR3 DNA reads TGTGCCAGCAGTGACAGGCCTGGGGCCAACGTCCTGACTTTC. It specifies CASSDRPGANVLTF.

This rearrangement joins TRBV7-9 to TRBJ2-1; 9 bases line up with TRBD2. J gave up 0 bases and V 5 bases, and 2 bases lay outside the gene matches. Germline V gene sequence: CDR1 SEHNR, CDR2 FQNEAQ (reference sequence). The CDR3 is 15 residues long. DNA of the CDR3: TGTGCCAGCAGCGGTAGCGGGAGCTCCTACAATGAGCAGTTCTTC. This translates into CASSGSGSSYNEQFF.

This clone has only a few counts. The chain recombines TRBV5-1 with TRBJ1-4, with unresolved D. The germline V and J ends were trimmed by 4 bases and 0 bases, with 7 bases remaining between them. The CDR3 runs 14 residues. Germline V lookup: CDR1 SGHRS, CDR2 YFSETQ. CDR3 sequence reads: CASSEESTNEKLFF. The CDR3 DNA follows: TGCGCCAGCAGCGAGGAGTCAACTAATGAAAAACTGTTTTTT.

The chain uses TRBV28 and TRBJ1-4; D gene uncertain. This CDR3 has 14 residues. The germline V and J ends were trimmed by 3 bases and 6 bases, with 11 bases remaining between them. Germline V gene sequence: CDR1 MDHEN, CDR2 SYDVKM. The CDR3 sequence is CASSLPGNDEKLFF. CDR3 DNA: TGTGCCAGCAGTTTGCCCGGGAACGATGAAAAACTGTTTTTT.